This T cell receptor (beta chain) was identified during a study of T-cell memory formation after mild COVID-19. Study information: For the most part, TCR clusters were specific to one donor.

Study-level points and caveats: Unconfirmed was the SARS-CoV-2 specificity of second-wave clones that peaked on day 37. CD8+ contracting clones occupied EMRA, while CD4+ ones occupied mainly CM and EM. Clones contracting day 15 to 85 were balanced CD4/CD8; later expanders leaned CD4+.

Germline CDR1 and CDR2: SGHRS and YFSETQ. V lost 0 bases and J 2 bases, leaving 14 bases between the germline ends. CDR3 length equals 17 residues. TCRdb recomputed calls from the 5' RACE reads with MiXCR, one row per CDR3 protein. The sample lists 150,000 to 200,000 distinct CDR3 sequences, 25% to 40% occurring once. Details on this clonotype: Antigen specificity is unknown.

The specimen sequenced was PBMCs or a T cell subset sorted from them (not recorded which). V usage is TRBV5-1 and J usage is TRBJ2-2, with D possibly TRBD1 on 6 matching bases. The sequence came from an adult woman who had mild COVID-19 (a few samples of this study predate the infection). Cell type and time point are not known. CDR3 in amino acids: CASSLARNRVNTGELFF. As DNA, the CDR3 is TGCGCCAGCAGCTTGGCGAGGAACAGGGTAAACACCGGGGAGCTGTTTTTT.